The 32 T cell receptor beta chains below come from one sample, sequenced in a study of blood T cell repertoires in COVID-19. The protocol was immunoSEQ multiplex PCR, while the TCRdb copy is restricted to in-frame clones and leaves out a portion. The data hold 200,000 to 250,000 clones, with about 86% observed a single time. The source material was PBMCs or T cells enriched from blood (not recorded which). These receptors were taken from a woman between 40 and 55 years old with acute COVID-19.

This clone was counted a few times. V and J are TRBV7-8 and TRBJ2-1; maybe TRBD1 (5 bases). This CDR3 is 13 amino acids long. Trimming left V 8 bases short and J 3 bases short, with 11 bases between. The germline gives CDR1 SGHVS, CDR2 FQNEAQ. This chain's CDR3 is CASSPQGYNEQFF. As DNA, the CDR3 is TGTGCCAGCTCCCCTCAGGGCTACAATGAGCAGTTCTTC.

The genes are TRBV27 and TRBJ2-7; D gene uncertain. CDR3 length: 14 residues. The V gene lost 5 bases and the J gene lost 0 bases, with 11 bases spanning the gap. CDR1 is MNHEY and CDR2 is SMNVEV in the germline V gene (reference sequence). Written as DNA, the CDR3 is TGTGCCAGCAGTCCCCGGTTATTCTCCTACGAGCAGTACTTC. Translated, it gives CASSPRLFSYEQYF.

The V call is TRBV6-4, the J call TRBJ2-1; the D gene is possibly TRBD2 (6 bases). CDR1 is MRHNA, CDR2 SNTAGT, per germline. This CDR3 region has 15 residues. Trimming removed 3 bases at V and 7 bases at J, with 16 bases between. DNA of the CDR3: TGTGCCAGCAGTGAATACTTGGGTCGGGGGAATGAGCAGTTCTTC. Translating it yields CASSEYLGRGNEQFF.

The rearrangement links TRBV4-3 to TRBJ2-3, with D uncertain. The CDR3 covers 16 residues. Looked up from germline, CDR1 is LGHNA and CDR2 is YSLEER. Trimming removed 1 base from V and 1 base from J, with 12 bases in between. The CDR3 protein is CASSQGSPQGTDTQYF. The CDR3 coding sequence is TGCGCCAGCAGCCAAGGTTCACCTCAGGGCACAGATACGCAGTATTTT.

CDR3 loop: CASSGPTTGGDYGYTF. In DNA form, the CDR3 reads TGTGCCAGCAGCGGCCCGACAACAGGGGGAGACTATGGCTACACCTTC. V gene TRBV7-9 combines with J gene TRBJ1-2, with 8 bases matching TRBD1. The trim removed 5 bases at V and 3 bases at J, leaving 11 bases unmatched. Germline CDR1 and CDR2: SEHNR and FQNEAQ (reference sequence). The CDR3 loop spans 16 amino acids.

V is TRBV6-2 or TRBV6-3 and J is TRBJ2-1; 7 bases fit TRBD1. The V gene end was trimmed by 5 bases and the J gene end by 0 bases; junction bases not matched to a gene: 19. Germline values: CDR1 MNHEY, CDR2 SVGEGT. This CDR3 has 20 residues. The CDR3 sequence: CASSGIPRQGRPSSYNEQFF. CDR3 DNA sequence: TGTGCCAGCAGTGGTATTCCGAGACAGGGTCGCCCAAGCTCCTACAATGAGCAGTTCTTC.

The chain employs TRBV19 and TRBJ1-5, with a weak D call TRBD1 (5 bases). Germline-derived CDR1 and CDR2 are LNHDA and SQIVND (reference sequence). V lost 11 bases and J 4 bases, leaving 21 bases between the germline ends. The CDR3 spans 15 residues. The CDR3 protein is CASRNSLGENQPQHF. The CDR3 DNA reads as TGTGCCTCCCGGAACAGTTTAGGGGAAAATCAGCCCCAGCATTTT. The whole variable domain, filled in from reference TRBV19 and TRBJ1-5, reads DGGITQSPKYLFRKEGQNVTLSCEQNLNHDAMYWYRQDPGQGLRLIYYSQIVNDFQKGDIAEGYSVSREKKESFPLTVTSAQKNPTAFYLCASRNSLGENQPQHFGDGTRLSIL.

V usage is TRBV3-1 (or the pseudogene TRBV3-2) and J usage is TRBJ1-2, with D maybe TRBD1 (5 bases). CDR1 is LGHDT and CDR2 is YNNKEL in the germline V gene (reference sequence). The CDR3 is 14 residues long. Trimming took off 0 bases at V and 8 bases at J, with 13 bases between the two ends. The CDR3 DNA reads as TGTGCCAGCAGCCAAGAATCTTTGGCAGGGGGCTACACCTTC. Its translation: CASSQESLAGGYTF.

This clone was counted only a few times. V is TRBV6-5 and J is TRBJ1-4; TRBD1 agrees at 9 bases. The CDR3 loop spans 14 amino acids. Looked up from germline, CDR1 is MNHEY and CDR2 is SVGAGI. V shed 2 bases, J shed 7 bases, and the junction held 2 bases outside the gene matches. CDR3: CASSYGQGFEKLFF. The CDR3 region has the DNA TGTGCCAGCAGTTACGGACAGGGGTTTGAAAAACTGTTTTTT.

The chain carries TRBV5-1 and TRBJ1-1; D is possibly TRBD1 (6 bases). The CDR3 runs to 15 residues. Germline V lookup: CDR1 SGHRS, CDR2 YFSETQ. Between the trimmed V and J ends, which lost 0 bases and 3 bases, there was a span of 12 bases. CDR3 sequence: CASSLAGARDTEAFF. CDR3 in DNA: TGCGCCAGCAGCTTGGCAGGGGCCAGGGACACTGAAGCTTTCTTT.

The chain carries TRBV9 and TRBJ1-3; TRBD1 might be the D (5 bases). This CDR3 has 15 residues. CDR1 and CDR2 from the germline V gene are SGDLS and YYNGEE. V lost 7 bases and J 4 bases, leaving 18 bases between the germline ends. The CDR3 DNA follows: TGTGCCAGCTCCCCGGGGGGGGTCGAAGGAAACACCATATATTTT. This translates into CASSPGGVEGNTIYF. Full variable domain (outside the CDR3, taken from reference TRBV9 and TRBJ1-3): DSGVTQTPKHLITATGQRVTLRCSPRSGDLSVYWYQQSLDQGLQFLIQYYNGEERAKGNILERFSAQQFPDLHSELNLSSLELGDSALYFCASSPGGVEGNTIYFGEGSWLTVV.

The genes are TRBV28 and TRBJ2-5, with unresolved D. CDR1 and CDR2 from the germline V gene are MDHEN and SYDVKM. This CDR3 has 13 residues. V was cut by 3 bases and J by 6 bases, with 11 bases left in between. The CDR3 nucleotides are TGTGCCAGCAGTTTTATTGGGCGAAAGACCCAGTACTTC. It codes for CASSFIGRKTQYF.

J is TRBJ2-3 and V is TRBV9; the match to TRBD1 covers 9 bases. Per the germline V gene, CDR1 is SGDLS and CDR2 is YYNGEE. Trimming cost V 4 bases and J 5 bases; bases outside gene matches: 5. This CDR3 comprises 14 residues. The CDR3 region is CASSPRQGVDTQYF. CDR3 bases: TGTGCCAGCAGCCCCAGACAGGGGGTAGATACGCAGTATTTT.

The chain uses TRBV12-5 and TRBJ1-6; no clear D gene. The CDR3 covers 14 residues. The germline gives CDR1 LGHNT, CDR2 FRNRAP. V was cut by 0 bases and J by 7 bases, with 7 bases left in between. The CDR3 DNA reads as TGTGCTAGTGGTTTGGTCCCAGAAAATTCACCCCTCCACTTT. Its translation: CASGLVPENSPLHF.

This chain's CDR3 is CASSFLTLAGYNEQFF. In nucleotides, the CDR3 is TGTGCCAGCAGCTTTCTAACCCTAGCGGGCTACAATGAGCAGTTCTTC. The chain employs TRBV7-2 and TRBJ2-1, with TRBD2 matching 8 bases. The germline V gene encodes CDR1 SGHTA and CDR2 FQGNSA. The CDR3 consists of 16 residues. V shed 3 bases, J shed 3 bases, and the junction held 7 bases outside the gene matches.

The chain couples TRBV29-1 to TRBJ1-5; perhaps TRBD1 as D (5 bases). CDR3 length equals 13 residues. V dropped 4 bases and J dropped 0 bases, with 7 bases sitting between them. From germline, CDR1 is SQVTM and CDR2 ANQGSEA. The CDR3 sequence: CSVGTNSNQPQHF. CDR3 DNA sequence: TGCAGCGTTGGGACAAATAGCAATCAGCCCCAGCATTTT.

The chain is built from TRBV7-2 and TRBJ2-7; 9 nucleotides align to TRBD2. The CDR3 is 15 amino acids. V lost 4 bases and J lost 2; bases outside the gene matches: 6. Germline values: CDR1 SGHTA, CDR2 FQGNSA. The CDR3: CASSSLAGTPYEQYF. The CDR3 nucleotides read TGTGCCAGCAGCTCTCTAGCGGGAACTCCCTACGAGCAGTACTTC.

The chain combines TRBV7-9 with TRBJ2-1; 8 bases are shared with TRBD2. Per the germline V gene, CDR1 is SEHNR and CDR2 is FQNEAQ (reference sequence). There are 17 residues in the CDR3. The V segment lost 2 bases and the J segment 2 bases; nucleotides outside the gene matches: 8. The CDR3: CASSLSLAGRPYNEQFF. The CDR3 region has the DNA TGTGCCAGCAGCTTATCATTAGCGGGGCGGCCCTACAATGAGCAGTTCTTC.

The chain is built from TRBV5-8 and TRBJ2-5; 9 positions match TRBD1. CDR1 and CDR2 from the germline V gene are SGHTS and YDEGEE. The CDR3 has 15 amino acids. J gave up 5 bases and V 3 bases, and 8 bases lay outside the gene matches. In nucleotides, the CDR3 is TGTGCCAGCAGCTCCACGGACAGGGGAGGGGAGACCCAGTACTTC. Translated, it gives CASSSTDRGGETQYF.

The chain carries TRBV19 and TRBJ1-1; D perhaps matches TRBD1 (6 bases). The CDR3 sequence is 15 residues long. Per the germline V gene, CDR1 is LNHDA and CDR2 is SQIVND (reference sequence). Trimming cost V 5 bases and J 0 bases, with 13 bases left between them. The chain's CDR3 is CASSPRGGVNTEAFF. Here the CDR3 DNA reads TGTGCCAGTAGTCCACGAGGGGGGGTGAACACTGAAGCTTTCTTT.

The rearrangement uses TRBV29-1 and TRBJ1-3; D unresolved. The CDR3 totals 14 residues. V was pared by 5 bases and J by 0 bases, with 11 bases between. CDR1 and CDR2 from the germline V gene are SQVTM and ANQGSEA. CDR3 region: CSVCTAISGNTIYF. The CDR3 DNA follows: TGCAGCGTTTGCACAGCAATCTCTGGAAACACCATATATTTT.

V gene TRBV7-9 combines with J gene TRBJ2-2, with D possibly matching TRBD1 (6 bases). Trimming left V 6 bases short and J 8 bases short, with 22 bases between. Germline assignment: CDR1 SEHNR and CDR2 FQNEAQ (reference sequence). The CDR3 totals 16 residues. The DNA of the CDR3 is TGTGCCAGCAGTGTTGATACCCGACAGGTAGCAGGGGAGCTGTTTTTT. It is translated as CASSVDTRQVAGELFF.

This clone occurred a few times. V and J are TRBV15 and TRBJ2-1, with TRBD2 identical over 7 bases. V lost 3 bases and J lost 3; bases outside the gene matches: 8. The germline CDR1 and CDR2 sequences are LNHNV and YYDKDF (reference sequence). This CDR3 is built from 16 residues. The CDR3 sequence is CATSSDLAAGYNEQFF. CDR3 bases: TGTGCCACCAGCAGTGATCTAGCGGCGGGCTACAATGAGCAGTTCTTC. Variable domain in full (rest from reference TRBV15 and TRBJ2-1): DAMVIQNPRYQVTQFGKPVTLSCSQTLNHNVMYWYQQKSSQAPKLLFHYYDKDFNNEADTPDNFQSRRPNTSFCFLDIRSPGLGDTAMYLCATSSDLAAGYNEQFFGPGTRLTVL.

This chain connects TRBV19 to TRBJ2-2, with a possible D match to TRBD2 (6 bases). This CDR3 has 17 residues. The V gene's germline CDR1 is LNHDA and CDR2 SQIVND (reference sequence). Trimming removed 3 bases at V and 5 bases at J, with 19 bases between. Here the CDR3 reads CASSISPSASGTGELFF. For the CDR3, the DNA is TGTGCCAGTAGTATCTCCCCTAGCGCCTCGGGGACCGGGGAGCTGTTTTTT.

The chain is built from TRBV5-1 and TRBJ1-3; no reliable D call. This CDR3 is 15 amino acids long. The ends were cut back, 0 bases at V and 1 base at J, with 8 bases in the middle. Looked up from germline, CDR1 is SGHRS and CDR2 is YFSETQ. The CDR3 DNA is TGCGCCAGCAGCTTGGTTGCCGGGTCTGGAAACACCATATATTTT. It translates to CASSLVAGSGNTIYF.

V gene TRBV2 combines with J gene TRBJ1-6, with D perhaps TRBD1 (6 bases). Trimming shortened V by 6 bases and J by 7 bases, and 13 bases separated the two germline ends. The germline V gene has CDR1 SNHLY and CDR2 FYNNEI. This CDR3 spans 14 amino acids. The DNA for the CDR3 is TGTGCCAGCAGGAGGGGTCAGGGGAATTCACCCCTCCACTTT. Encoded protein: CASRRGQGNSPLHF.

V and J are TRBV27 and TRBJ2-5; TRBD2 aligns across 13 bases. Germline V gives CDR1 MNHEY, CDR2 SMNVEV (reference sequence). The ends lost 5 bases at V and 4 bases at J; junction bases unmatched: 13. The CDR3 is 18 residues long. CDR3 bases: TGTGCCAGCAGTCAGAGGACTAGCGGGAGCAGTTTGGCAGAGACCCAGTACTTC. Its translation is CASSQRTSGSSLAETQYF.

The chain recombines TRBV27 with TRBJ2-7; D is ambiguous. The ends were cut back, 2 bases at V and 5 bases at J, with 19 bases in the middle. CDR3 length equals 16 residues. Looked up from germline, CDR1 is MNHEY and CDR2 is SMNVEV (reference sequence). In nucleotides, the CDR3 is TGTGCCAGCAGTTTAGACTGGCAAAGCGCCAGCCACGAGCAGTACTTC. As protein: CASSLDWQSASHEQYF.

This clone turned up a few times. This chain links TRBV12-3 or TRBV12-4 with TRBJ2-5; D uncertain. Trimming took 2 bases from V and 5 from J, leaving 9 bases between them. The CDR3 sequence is 13 residues long. For the CDR3, the DNA is TGTGCCAGCAGTTTATTTTTAATGGAGACCCAGTACTTC. It is translated as CASSLFLMETQYF.

The rearrangement links TRBV19 to TRBJ2-2, with D possibly TRBD1 on 6 matching bases. Germline V CDR1 and CDR2: LNHDA, SQIVND (reference sequence). Trimming stripped 4 bases from V and 0 bases from J, with 18 bases between. This CDR3 region has 18 residues. CDR3 amino acids: CASSTRIRGIANTGELFF. The CDR3 DNA is TGTGCCAGTAGTACCCGGATCAGGGGCATCGCGAACACCGGGGAGCTGTTTTTT. The full variable domain, its missing parts supplied by reference TRBV19 and TRBJ2-2, is DGGITQSPKYLFRKEGQNVTLSCEQNLNHDAMYWYRQDPGQGLRLIYYSQIVNDFQKGDIAEGYSVSREKKESFPLTVTSAQKNPTAFYLCASSTRIRGIANTGELFFGEGSRLTVL.

The chain employs TRBV30 and TRBJ1-3; tentative D call: TRBD1 (5 bases). Germline V gives CDR1 GTSNPN, CDR2 SVGIG (reference sequence). This CDR3 comprises 15 residues. V shed 2 bases and J shed 0 bases, with 11 bases lying between them. The CDR3 DNA follows: TGTGCCTGGAGTCACCGGGGGGGCTCTGGAAACACCATATATTTT. Translated, it gives CAWSHRGGSGNTIYF.

The rearrangement links TRBV7-9 to TRBJ2-1; D possibly corresponds to TRBD2 (6 bases). This CDR3 comprises 17 residues. V was shortened by 3 bases and J by 0 bases, with 15 bases between the two germline ends. Germline V CDR1 and CDR2: SEHNR, FQNEAQ (reference sequence). CDR3: CASSFPRDLSSYNEQFF. CDR3 DNA sequence: TGTGCCAGCAGCTTCCCCCGGGACTTGAGCTCCTACAATGAGCAGTTCTTC.